The table lists the clone carrying this T cell receptor (beta chain) with a few counts. Time point denoted: newly diagnosed GD, antithyroid drugs for less than 3 months. PBMCs provided the RNA from which the TCR library was made. This sample stems from a study of regulatory T cells in long-lasting Graves disease. CDR3 length: 16 residues. CDR1 is MDHEN and CDR2 is SYDVKM in the germline V gene. V lost 7 bases, J lost 1 base, and 10 bases stayed unmatched. Construction of the TCR beta libraries employed iRepertoire HTBI primers in conjunction with Arm-PCR of CDR3 regions. TCRdb redid the calling of the multiplex PCR reads with MiXCR, one entry per CDR3 protein. The sample contains hundreds of thousands of distinct CDR3 sequences, 16% of which appear only once. The same data also went into a second study, on T cells in Graves' hyperthyroidism and ophthalmopathy. In that study: Among the patients, aged 18 to 65, hyperthyroidism was newly diagnosed and had lasted under 2 months. Ophthalmopathy stood apart from stable hyperthyroidism in a 13 V-J model.

The sequence came from a woman in her twenties or thirties with Graves disease. The chain employs TRBV28 and TRBJ2-7; 10 bases line up with TRBD1. The sample in question was peripheral blood mononuclear cells (PBMCs), obtained at new diagnosis, from a patient treated with antithyroid drugs. CDR3 protein: CASKHPLGQGSYEQYF. As DNA, the CDR3 is TGTGCCAGCAAACACCCCTTGGGACAGGGGTCCTACGAGCAGTACTTC.